This TCR beta chain was obtained from a study of a mutant IDH1 vaccine in newly diagnosed glioma. Study-wide background: Beginning 4-6 weeks after radiotherapy alone, or with temozolomide cycles, vaccination took place. Treated individuals were about 62% male and approximately 38% female, averaging 40.4 years of age.

CDR1 is KGHSH and CDR2 is LQKENI in the germline V gene. The CDR3 extends over 16 amino acids. J gave up 3 bases and V 4 bases, and 5 bases lay outside the gene matches. The table came from immunoSEQ multiplex PCR; TCRdb's copy has only in-frame clones and leaves some out. The sample yields approximately 61,000 clones, more than 80% seen once. As to time point: week 35, safety follow-up. Every vaccination contained 300 ug of the mutant IDH1 20-mer peptide and was paired with topical imiquimod. The study enrolled donors with new WHO grade 3 or 4 IDH1-mutant, ATRX-lost astrocytomas. As regards this clone: Antigen unknown.

The sample was PBMCs, taken from a glioma patient whose treatment included an IDH1 peptide vaccine. This clonotype originated in a man aged 35 to 55 with glioma. The J gene is TRBJ2-3, the V gene TRBV18; 12 nucleotides match TRBD2. The CDR3 bases are TGTGCCAGCTCACGACCTAGCGGGGGGGAAACAGATACGCAGTATTTT. It encodes CASSRPSGGETDTQYF.